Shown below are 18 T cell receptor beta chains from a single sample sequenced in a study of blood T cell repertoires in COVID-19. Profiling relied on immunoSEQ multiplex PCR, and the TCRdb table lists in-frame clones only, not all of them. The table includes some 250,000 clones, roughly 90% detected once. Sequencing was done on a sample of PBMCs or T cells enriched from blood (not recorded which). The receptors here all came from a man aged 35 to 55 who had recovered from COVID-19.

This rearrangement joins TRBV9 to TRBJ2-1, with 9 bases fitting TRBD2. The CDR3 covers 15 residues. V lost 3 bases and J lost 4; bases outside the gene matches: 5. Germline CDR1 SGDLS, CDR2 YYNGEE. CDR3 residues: CASSDSGRWYNEQFF. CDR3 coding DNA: TGTGCCAGCAGCGACAGCGGGAGGTGGTACAATGAGCAGTTCTTC. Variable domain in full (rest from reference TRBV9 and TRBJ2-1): DSGVTQTPKHLITATGQRVTLRCSPRSGDLSVYWYQQSLDQGLQFLIQYYNGEERAKGNILERFSAQQFPDLHSELNLSSLELGDSALYFCASSDSGRWYNEQFFGPGTRLTVL.

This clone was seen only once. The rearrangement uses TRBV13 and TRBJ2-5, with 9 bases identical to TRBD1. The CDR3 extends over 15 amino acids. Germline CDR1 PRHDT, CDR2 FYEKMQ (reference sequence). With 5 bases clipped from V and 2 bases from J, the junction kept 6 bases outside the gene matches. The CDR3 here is CASSPWDREQETQYF. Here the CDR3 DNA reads TGTGCCAGCAGCCCGTGGGACAGGGAGCAAGAGACCCAGTACTTC.

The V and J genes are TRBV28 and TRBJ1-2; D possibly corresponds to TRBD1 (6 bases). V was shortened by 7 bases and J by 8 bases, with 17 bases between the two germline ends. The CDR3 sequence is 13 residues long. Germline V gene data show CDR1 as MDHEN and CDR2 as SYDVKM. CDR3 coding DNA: TGTGCCAGCACCTCCGGGGGGCGAAGGGGCTACACCTTC. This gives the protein CASTSGGRRGYTF.

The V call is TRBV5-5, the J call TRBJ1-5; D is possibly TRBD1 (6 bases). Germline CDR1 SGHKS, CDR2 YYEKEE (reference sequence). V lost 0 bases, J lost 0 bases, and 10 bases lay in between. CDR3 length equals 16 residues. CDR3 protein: CASSLVQGNSNQPQHF. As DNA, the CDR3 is TGTGCCAGCAGCTTGGTACAGGGAAATAGCAATCAGCCCCAGCATTTT.

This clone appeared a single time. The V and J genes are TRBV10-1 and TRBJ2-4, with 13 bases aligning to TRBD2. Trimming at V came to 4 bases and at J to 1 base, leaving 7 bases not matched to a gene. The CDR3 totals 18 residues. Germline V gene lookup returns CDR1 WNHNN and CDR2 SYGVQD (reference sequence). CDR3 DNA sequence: TGCGCCAGCAGTGCCGGGACTAGCGGGACCGAGGCCAAAAACATTCAGTACTTC. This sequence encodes CASSAGTSGTEAKNIQYF.

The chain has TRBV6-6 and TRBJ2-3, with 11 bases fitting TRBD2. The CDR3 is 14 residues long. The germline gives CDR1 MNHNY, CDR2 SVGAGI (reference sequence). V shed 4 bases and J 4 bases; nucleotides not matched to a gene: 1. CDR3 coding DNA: TGTGCCAGCAGTTTAGCGGGGGGGGCAGATACGCAGTATTTT. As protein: CASSLAGGADTQYF.

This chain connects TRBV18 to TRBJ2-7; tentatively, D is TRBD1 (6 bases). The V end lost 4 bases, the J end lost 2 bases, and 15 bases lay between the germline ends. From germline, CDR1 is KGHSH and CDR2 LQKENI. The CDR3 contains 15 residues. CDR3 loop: CASSLSRQVAYEQYF. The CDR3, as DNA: TGTGCCAGCTCACTGTCTCGACAGGTGGCCTACGAGCAGTACTTC.

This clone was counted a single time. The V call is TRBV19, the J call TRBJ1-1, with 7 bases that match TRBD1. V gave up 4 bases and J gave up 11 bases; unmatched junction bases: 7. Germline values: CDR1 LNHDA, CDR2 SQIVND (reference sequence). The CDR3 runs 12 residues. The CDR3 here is CASSTGTVFAFF. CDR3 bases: TGTGCCAGTAGTACAGGGACAGTCTTCGCTTTCTTT.

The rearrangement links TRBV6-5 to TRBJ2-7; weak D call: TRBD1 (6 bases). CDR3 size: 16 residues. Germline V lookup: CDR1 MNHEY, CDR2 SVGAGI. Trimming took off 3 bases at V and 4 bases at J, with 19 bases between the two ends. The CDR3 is CASSYVGMRQVYEQYF. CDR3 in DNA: TGTGCCAGCAGTTATGTCGGGATGCGACAGGTATACGAGCAGTACTTC.

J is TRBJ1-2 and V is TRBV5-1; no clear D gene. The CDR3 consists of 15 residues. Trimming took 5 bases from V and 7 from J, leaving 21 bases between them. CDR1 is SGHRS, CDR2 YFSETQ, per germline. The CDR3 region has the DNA TGCGCCAGCAGGGAGACGCGAGAACCCGGATTTGGCTACACCTTC. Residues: CASRETREPGFGYTF.

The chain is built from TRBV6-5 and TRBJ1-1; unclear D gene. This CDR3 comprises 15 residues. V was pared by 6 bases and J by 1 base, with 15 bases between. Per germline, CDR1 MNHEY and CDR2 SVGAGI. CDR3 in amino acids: CASRGIETGNTEAFF. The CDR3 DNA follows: TGTGCCAGCAGAGGAATTGAGACGGGGAACACTGAAGCTTTCTTT.

CDR3 coding DNA: TGTGCCAGCAGTTTAATGCAGGGGGCGCCCTACGAGCAGTACTTC. Protein sequence: CASSLMQGAPYEQYF. V usage is TRBV27 and J usage is TRBJ2-7; TRBD1 matches 8 bases. The V and J ends lost 2 bases and 2 bases, in that order; junction bases with no gene match: 5. This CDR3 has 15 amino acids. The germline V gene encodes CDR1 MNHEY and CDR2 SMNVEV (reference sequence).

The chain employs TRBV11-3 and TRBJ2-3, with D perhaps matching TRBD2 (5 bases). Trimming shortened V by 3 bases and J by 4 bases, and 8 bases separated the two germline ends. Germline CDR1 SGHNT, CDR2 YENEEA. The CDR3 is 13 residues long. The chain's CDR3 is CASSFGGSDTQYF. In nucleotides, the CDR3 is TGTGCCAGCAGCTTTGGAGGCTCAGATACGCAGTATTTT.

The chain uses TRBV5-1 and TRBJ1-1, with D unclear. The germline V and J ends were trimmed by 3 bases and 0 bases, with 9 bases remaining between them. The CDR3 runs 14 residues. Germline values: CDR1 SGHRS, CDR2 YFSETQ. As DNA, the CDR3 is TGCGCCAGCAGCTCGTCCCGTCTGAACACTGAAGCTTTCTTT. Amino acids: CASSSSRLNTEAFF.

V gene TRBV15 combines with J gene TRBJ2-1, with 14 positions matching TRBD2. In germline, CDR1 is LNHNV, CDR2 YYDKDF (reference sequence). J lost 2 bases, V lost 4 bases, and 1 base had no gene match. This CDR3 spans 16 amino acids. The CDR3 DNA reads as TGTGCCACCAGCACGACTAGCGGGAGGGCCTACAATGAGCAGTTCTTC. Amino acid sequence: CATSTTSGRAYNEQFF.

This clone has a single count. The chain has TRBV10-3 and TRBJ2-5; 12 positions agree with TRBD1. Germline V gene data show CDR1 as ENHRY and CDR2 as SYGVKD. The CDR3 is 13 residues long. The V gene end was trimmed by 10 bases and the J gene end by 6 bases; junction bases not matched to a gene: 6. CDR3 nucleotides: TGTGCCAGACCGGGACAGGGGGCGAAGACCCAGTACTTC. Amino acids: CARPGQGAKTQYF.

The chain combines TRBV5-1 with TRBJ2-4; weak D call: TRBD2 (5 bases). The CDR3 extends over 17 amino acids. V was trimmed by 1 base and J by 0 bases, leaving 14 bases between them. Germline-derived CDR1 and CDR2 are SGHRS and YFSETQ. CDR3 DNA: TGCGCCAGCAGCTTGACTGTTCAGCGGTTAGCCAAAAACATTCAGTACTTC. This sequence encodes CASSLTVQRLAKNIQYF.

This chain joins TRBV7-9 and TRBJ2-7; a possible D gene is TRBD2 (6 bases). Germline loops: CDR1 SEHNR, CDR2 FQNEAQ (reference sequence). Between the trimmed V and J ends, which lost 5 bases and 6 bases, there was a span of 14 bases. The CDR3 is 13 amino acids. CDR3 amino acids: CASSPGGDPEQYF. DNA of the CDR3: TGTGCCAGCAGCCCCGGAGGGGACCCCGAGCAGTACTTC.